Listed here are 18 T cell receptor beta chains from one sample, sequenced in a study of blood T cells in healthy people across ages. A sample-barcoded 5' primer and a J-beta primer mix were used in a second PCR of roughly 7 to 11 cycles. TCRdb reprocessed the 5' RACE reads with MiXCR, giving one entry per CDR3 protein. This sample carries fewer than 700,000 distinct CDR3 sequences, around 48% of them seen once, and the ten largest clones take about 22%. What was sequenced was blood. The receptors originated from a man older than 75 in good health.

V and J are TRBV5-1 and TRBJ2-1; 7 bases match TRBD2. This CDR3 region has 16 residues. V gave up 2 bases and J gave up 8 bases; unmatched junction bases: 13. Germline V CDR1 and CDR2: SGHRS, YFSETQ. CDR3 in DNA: TGCGCCAGCAGCTTCTCCTCGTTTTTGGGGAGGGATGAGCAGTTCTTC. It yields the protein CASSFSSFLGRDEQFF. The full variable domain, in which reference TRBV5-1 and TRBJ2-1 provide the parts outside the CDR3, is KAGVTQTPRYLIKTRGQQVTLSCSPISGHRSVSWYQQTPGQGLQFLFEYFSETQRNKGNFPGRFSGRQFSNSRSEMNVSTLELGDSALYLCASSFSSFLGRDEQFFGPGTRLTVL.

The DNA for the CDR3 is TGTGCCAGCAGCTTAGCTCCAGGGGGCCACGAGCAGTACTTC. It yields the protein CASSLAPGGHEQYF. The chain couples TRBV7-9 to TRBJ2-7, with TRBD1 matching over 8 bases. Per the germline V gene, CDR1 is SEHNR and CDR2 is FQNEAQ (reference sequence). The V and J ends lost 0 bases and 5 bases, in that order; junction bases with no gene match: 3. The CDR3 contains 14 residues.

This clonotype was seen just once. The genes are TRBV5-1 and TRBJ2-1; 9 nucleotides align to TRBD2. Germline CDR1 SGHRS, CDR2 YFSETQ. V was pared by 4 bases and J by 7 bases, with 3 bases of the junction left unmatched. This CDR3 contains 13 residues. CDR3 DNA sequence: TGCGCCAGCAGCCGCGGGGGGGGAAATGAGCAGTTCTTC. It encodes CASSRGGGNEQFF.

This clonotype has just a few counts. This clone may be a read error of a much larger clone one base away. CDR3 protein: CASSYGGALNNGQFF. CDR3 nucleotide sequence: TGTGCCAGCAGTTACGGGGGGGCTTTGAACAATGGGCAGTTCTTC. The chain links TRBV6-6 to TRBJ2-1, with a tentative D call TRBD2 (7 bases). The CDR3 runs to 15 residues. In germline, CDR1 is MNHNY, CDR2 SVGAGI (reference sequence).

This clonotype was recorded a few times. The CDR3 here is CASSLRGTDEQYF. CDR3 bases: TGTGCCAGCAGTTTACGGGGTACCGACGAGCAGTACTTC. V gene TRBV28 combines with J gene TRBJ2-5; TRBD2 might be the D (5 bases). Matching the DNA end better, TRBJ2-7 makes the J call doubtful. CDR3 size: 13 residues. Germline V gene lookup returns CDR1 MDHEN and CDR2 SYDVKM.

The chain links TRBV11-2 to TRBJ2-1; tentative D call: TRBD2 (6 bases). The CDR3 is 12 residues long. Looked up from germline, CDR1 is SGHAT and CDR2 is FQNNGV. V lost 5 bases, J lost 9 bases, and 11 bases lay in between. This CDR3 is CASSPTRGEQFF. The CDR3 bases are TGTGCCAGCAGCCCCACGCGGGGTGAGCAGTTCTTC. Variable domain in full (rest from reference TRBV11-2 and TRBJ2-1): EAGVAQSPRYKIIEKRQSVAFWCNPISGHATLYWYQQILGQGPKLLIQFQNNGVVDDSQLPKDRFSAERLKGVDSTLKIQPAKLEDSAVYLCASSPTRGEQFFGPGTRLTVL.

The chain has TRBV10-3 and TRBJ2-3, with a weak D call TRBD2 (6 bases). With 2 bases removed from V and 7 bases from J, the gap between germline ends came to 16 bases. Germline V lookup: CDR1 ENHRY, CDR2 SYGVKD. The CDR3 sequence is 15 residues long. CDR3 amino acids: CAISEGLRDPNTQYF. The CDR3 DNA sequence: TGTGCCATCAGTGAGGGGCTGCGGGACCCTAATACGCAGTATTTT.

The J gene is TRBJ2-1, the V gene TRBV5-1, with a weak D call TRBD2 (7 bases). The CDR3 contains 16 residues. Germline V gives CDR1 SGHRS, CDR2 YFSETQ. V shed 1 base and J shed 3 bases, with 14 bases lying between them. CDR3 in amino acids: CASSLQVGGGYNEQFF. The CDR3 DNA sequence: TGCGCCAGCAGCTTGCAAGTGGGAGGGGGCTACAATGAGCAGTTCTTC.

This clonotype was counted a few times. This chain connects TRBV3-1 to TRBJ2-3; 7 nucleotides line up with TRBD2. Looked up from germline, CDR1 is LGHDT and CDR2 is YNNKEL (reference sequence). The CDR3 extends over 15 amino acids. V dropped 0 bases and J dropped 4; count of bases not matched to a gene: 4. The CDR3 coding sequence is TGTGCCAGCAGCCAAGAGAGCGGGGCCCCAGATACGCAGTATTTT. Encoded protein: CASSQESGAPDTQYF.

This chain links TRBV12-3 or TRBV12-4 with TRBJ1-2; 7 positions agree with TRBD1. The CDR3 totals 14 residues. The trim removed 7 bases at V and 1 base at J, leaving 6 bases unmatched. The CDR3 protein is CASTRDSLNYGYTF. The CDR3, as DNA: TGTGCCAGCACAAGGGACAGCCTTAACTATGGCTACACCTTC.

The CDR3 reads CSAPYTGTGTYEQYF. CDR3 DNA: TGCAGTGCTCCATATACCGGGACAGGAACCTACGAGCAGTACTTC. The V call is TRBV20-1, the J call TRBJ2-7; the match to TRBD1 covers 8 bases. The germline gives CDR1 DFQATT, CDR2 SNEGSKA (reference sequence). This CDR3 contains 15 residues. The junction had 11 bases not matched to a gene; V was cut back by 5 bases and J by 2 bases.

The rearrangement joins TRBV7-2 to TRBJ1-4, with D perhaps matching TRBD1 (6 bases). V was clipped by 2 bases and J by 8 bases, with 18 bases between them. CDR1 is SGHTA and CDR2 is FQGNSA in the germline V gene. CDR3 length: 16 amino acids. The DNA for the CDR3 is TGTGCCAGCAGCTTATTTGGGGGCGGGCTTTGGGAAAAACTGTTTTTT. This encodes CASSLFGGGLWEKLFF.

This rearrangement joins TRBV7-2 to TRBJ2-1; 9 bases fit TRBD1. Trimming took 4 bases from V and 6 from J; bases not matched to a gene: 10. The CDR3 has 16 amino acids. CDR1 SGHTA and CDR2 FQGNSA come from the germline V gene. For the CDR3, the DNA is TGTGCCAGCAGCTATACCGGGACAGGGTATGGCAATGAGCAGTTCTTC. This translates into CASSYTGTGYGNEQFF.

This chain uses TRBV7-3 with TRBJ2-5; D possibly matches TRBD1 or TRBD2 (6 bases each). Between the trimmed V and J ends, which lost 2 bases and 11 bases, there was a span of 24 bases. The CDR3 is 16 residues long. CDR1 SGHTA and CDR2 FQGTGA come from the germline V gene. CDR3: CASSLGGSRGRNEQYF. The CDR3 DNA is TGTGCCAGCAGCTTAGGGGGGTCGAGGGGGAGGAATGAGCAGTACTTC.

The CDR3 is CASSQFLNTEAFF. As DNA, the CDR3 is TGTGCCAGCAGCCAGTTCCTGAACACTGAAGCTTTCTTT. The rearrangement uses TRBV3-1 and TRBJ1-1, with D unclear. V was pared by 3 bases and J by 0 bases, with 5 bases between. Germline V gives CDR1 LGHDT, CDR2 YNNKEL (reference sequence). CDR3 length equals 13 residues. Using reference TRBV3-1 and TRBJ1-1 for the parts outside the CDR3, the full variable domain is DTAVSQTPKYLVTQMGNDKSIKCEQNLGHDTMYWYKQDSKKFLKIMFSYNNKELIINETVPNRFSPKSPDKAHLNLHINSLELGDSAVYFCASSQFLNTEAFFGQGTRLTVV.

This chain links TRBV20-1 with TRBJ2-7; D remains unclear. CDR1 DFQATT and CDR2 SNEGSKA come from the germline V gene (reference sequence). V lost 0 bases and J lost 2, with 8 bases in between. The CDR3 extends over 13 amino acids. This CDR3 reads CSARDPITYEQYF. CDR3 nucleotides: TGCAGTGCTAGAGATCCGATTACCTACGAGCAGTACTTC.

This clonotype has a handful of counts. CDR3 coding DNA: TGTGCCAGCAGCTTAGATCCGGGAAAGGGGCAGTACTTC. Its translation: CASSLDPGKGQYF. The gene calls are TRBV7-2 and TRBJ2-5, with D perhaps given as TRBD1 or TRBD2 (5 bases each). Germline loops: CDR1 SGHTA, CDR2 FQGNSA. Trimming removed 1 base from V and 11 bases from J, with 14 bases in between. The CDR3 runs to 13 residues.

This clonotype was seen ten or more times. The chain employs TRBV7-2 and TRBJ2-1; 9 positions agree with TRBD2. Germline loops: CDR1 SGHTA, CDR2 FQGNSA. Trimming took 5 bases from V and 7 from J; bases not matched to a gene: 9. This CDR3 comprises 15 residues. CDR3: CASSLGVAGENEQFF. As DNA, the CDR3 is TGTGCCAGCAGCCTAGGGGTAGCGGGAGAAAATGAGCAGTTCTTC.